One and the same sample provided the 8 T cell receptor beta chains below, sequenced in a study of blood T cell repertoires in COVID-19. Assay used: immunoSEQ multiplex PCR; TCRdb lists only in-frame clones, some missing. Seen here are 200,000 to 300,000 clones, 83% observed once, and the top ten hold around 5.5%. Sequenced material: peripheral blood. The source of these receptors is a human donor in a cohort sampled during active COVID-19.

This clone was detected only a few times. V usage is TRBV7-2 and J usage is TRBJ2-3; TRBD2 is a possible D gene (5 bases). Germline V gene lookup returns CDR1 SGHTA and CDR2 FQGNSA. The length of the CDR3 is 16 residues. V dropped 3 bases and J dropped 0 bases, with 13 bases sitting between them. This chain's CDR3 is CASSFVIAYSTDTQYF. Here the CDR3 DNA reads TGTGCCAGCAGCTTTGTAATAGCGTACAGCACAGATACGCAGTATTTT.

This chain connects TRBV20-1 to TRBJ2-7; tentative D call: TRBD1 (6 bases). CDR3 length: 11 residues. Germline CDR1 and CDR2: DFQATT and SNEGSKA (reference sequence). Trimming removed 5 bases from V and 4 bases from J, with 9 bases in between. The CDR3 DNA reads TGCAGTGCTGCTAGGGGGTACGAGCAGTACTTC. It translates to CSAARGYEQYF.

In DNA form, the CDR3 reads TGCGCCAGCAGCCCCCGGGGCGGGGGGCCTACGATTGAGCAGTTCTTC. This sequence encodes CASSPRGGGPTIEQFF. J is TRBJ2-1 and V is TRBV5-1; 8 bases align to TRBD2. Losses at the gene ends were 4 bases for V and 9 bases for J; bases not matched to a gene: 15. The germline gives CDR1 SGHRS, CDR2 YFSETQ. CDR3 length: 16 amino acids.

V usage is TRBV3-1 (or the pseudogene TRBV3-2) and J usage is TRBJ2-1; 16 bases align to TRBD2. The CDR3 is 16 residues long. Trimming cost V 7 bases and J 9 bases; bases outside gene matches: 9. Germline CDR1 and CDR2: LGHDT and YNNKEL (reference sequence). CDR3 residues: CASTTSGTSGRGEQFF. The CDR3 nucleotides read TGTGCCAGCACCACGTCCGGGACTAGCGGGAGGGGTGAGCAGTTCTTC.

The CDR3 spells CALGSTDTQYF. CDR3 nucleotide sequence: TGTGCCCTTGGCAGCACAGATACGCAGTATTTT. The rearrangement links TRBV6-6 to TRBJ2-3, with D unclear. Germline CDR1 and CDR2: MNHNY and SVGAGI (reference sequence). The length of the CDR3 is 11 residues. Trimming left V 11 bases short and J 0 bases short, with 6 bases between.

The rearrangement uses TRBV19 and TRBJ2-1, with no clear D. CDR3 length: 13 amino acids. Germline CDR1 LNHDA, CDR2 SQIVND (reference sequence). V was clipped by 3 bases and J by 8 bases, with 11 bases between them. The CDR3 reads CASSIGVWDEQFF. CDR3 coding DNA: TGTGCCAGTAGTATTGGAGTTTGGGATGAGCAGTTCTTC. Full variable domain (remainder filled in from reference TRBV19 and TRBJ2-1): DGGITQSPKYLFRKEGQNVTLSCEQNLNHDAMYWYRQDPGQGLRLIYYSQIVNDFQKGDIAEGYSVSREKKESFPLTVTSAQKNPTAFYLCASSIGVWDEQFFGPGTRLTVL.

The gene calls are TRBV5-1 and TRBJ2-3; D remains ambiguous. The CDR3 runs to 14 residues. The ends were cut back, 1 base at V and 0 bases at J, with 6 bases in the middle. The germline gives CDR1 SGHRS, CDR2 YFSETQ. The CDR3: CASSLPGSTDTQYF. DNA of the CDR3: TGCGCCAGCAGCTTGCCGGGTAGCACAGATACGCAGTATTTT.

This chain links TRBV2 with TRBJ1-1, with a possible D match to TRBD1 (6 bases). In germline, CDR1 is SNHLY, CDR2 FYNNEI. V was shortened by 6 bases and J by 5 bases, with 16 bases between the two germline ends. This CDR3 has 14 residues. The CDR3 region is CASRPRTVVTEAFF. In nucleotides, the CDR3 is TGTGCCAGCAGACCCAGGACAGTAGTGACTGAAGCTTTCTTT.